This TCR beta chain is from a study of cytomegalovirus exposure and HLA in healthy donors. Whole-study results and caveats: In a later analysis, TCR beta V- and J-gene trimming showed a link to a missense DCLRE1C variant.

The PCR had 60 Vbeta and 13 Jbeta primers. This table comes from immunoSEQ multiplex PCR, and its TCRdb copy is limited to in-frame clones, with some not included. In the table there are 100,000 to 150,000 clones, more than 75% of which are singletons. This clone has a handful of counts. The antigen remains unidentified. The V and J ends lost 5 bases and 6 bases respectively, with 14 bases between them. Looked up from germline, CDR1 is SGHTA and CDR2 is FQGNSA. This CDR3 has 13 residues. The source material was PBMCs. The sequence was collected from a man aged 35 to 55 in good health and CMV-seronegative. The chain uses TRBV7-2 and TRBJ2-7; D uncertain. The CDR3: CASSRLPLVEQYF. In nucleotides, the CDR3 is TGTGCCAGCAGCCGCCTACCCTTGGTCGAGCAGTACTTC.